This T cell receptor beta chain was retrieved from a study of human T cells and chemical hapten exposure. About the study: Skin on the upper inner arm, 2 cm by 2 cm in size, was sensitized with 2% DPC. The study traced per-sample TCR yield variation mainly to small differences in pooled library volumes. Alopecia universalis, totalis or areata was present in patients who were mostly female.

Described time point: patch test 1, 2 weeks after DPC sensitization. Treatment described: therapeutic diphenylcyclopropenone sensitization with weekly scalp DPC. A single record per CDR3 protein comes from TCRdb applying MiXCR to the RACE reads. Seen here are 370,000 or so distinct CDR3 sequences, about 4.8% observed once, and the top ten hold under 3%. Germline values: CDR1 LNHNV, CDR2 YYDKDF (reference sequence). Trimming at V came to 0 bases and at J to 14 bases, leaving 15 bases not matched to a gene. The CDR3 totals 15 residues. The genes are TRBV15 and TRBJ1-2, with 7 bases aligning to TRBD1. This specimen was whole blood, taken in connection with sensitization to the hapten diphenylcyclopropenone (DPC). This TCR was sampled from a woman between 45 and 65 years old with alopecia areata. Some clones in this sample may be carry-over from other donors' samples. CDR3 loop: CATSRDRQGRMVGTF. DNA of the CDR3: TGTGCCACCAGCAGAGATCGACAGGGACGTATGGTTGGGACCTTC. The full variable domain, its missing parts supplied by reference TRBV15 and TRBJ1-2, is DAMVIQNPRYQVTQFGKPVTLSCSQTLNHNVMYWYQQKSSQAPKLLFHYYDKDFNNEADTPDNFQSRRPNTSFCFLDIRSPGLGDTAMYLCATSRDRQGRMVGTFGSGTRLTVV.